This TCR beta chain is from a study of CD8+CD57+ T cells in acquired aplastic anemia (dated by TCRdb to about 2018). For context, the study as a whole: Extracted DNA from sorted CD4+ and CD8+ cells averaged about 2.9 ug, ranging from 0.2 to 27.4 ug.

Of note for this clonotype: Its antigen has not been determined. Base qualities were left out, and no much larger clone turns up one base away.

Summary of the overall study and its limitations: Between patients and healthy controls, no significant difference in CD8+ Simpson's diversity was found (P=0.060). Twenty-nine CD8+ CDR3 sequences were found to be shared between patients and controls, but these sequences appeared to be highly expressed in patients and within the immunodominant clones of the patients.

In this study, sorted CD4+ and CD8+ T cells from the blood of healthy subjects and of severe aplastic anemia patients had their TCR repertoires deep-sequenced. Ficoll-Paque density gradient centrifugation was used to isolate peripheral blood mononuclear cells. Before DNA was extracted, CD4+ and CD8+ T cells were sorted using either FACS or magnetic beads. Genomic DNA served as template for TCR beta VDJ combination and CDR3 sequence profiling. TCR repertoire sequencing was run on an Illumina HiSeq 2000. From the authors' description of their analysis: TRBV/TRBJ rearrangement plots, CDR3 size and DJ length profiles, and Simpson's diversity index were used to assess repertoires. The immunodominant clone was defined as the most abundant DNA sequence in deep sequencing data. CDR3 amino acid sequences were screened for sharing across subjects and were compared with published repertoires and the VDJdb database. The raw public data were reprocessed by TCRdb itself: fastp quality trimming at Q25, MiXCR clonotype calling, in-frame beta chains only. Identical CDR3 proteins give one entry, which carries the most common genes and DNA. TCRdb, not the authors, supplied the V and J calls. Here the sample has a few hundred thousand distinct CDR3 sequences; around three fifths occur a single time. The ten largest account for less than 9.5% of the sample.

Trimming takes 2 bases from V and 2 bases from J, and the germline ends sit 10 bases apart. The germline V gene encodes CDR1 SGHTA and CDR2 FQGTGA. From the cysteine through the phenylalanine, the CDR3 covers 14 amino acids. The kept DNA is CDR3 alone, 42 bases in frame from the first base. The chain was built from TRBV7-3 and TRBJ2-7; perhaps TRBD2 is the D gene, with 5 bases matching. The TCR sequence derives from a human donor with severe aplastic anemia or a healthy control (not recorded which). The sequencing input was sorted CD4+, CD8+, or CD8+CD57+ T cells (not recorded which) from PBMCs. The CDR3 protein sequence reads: CASSLRGRAYEQYF. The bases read TGTGCCAGCAGCTTACGGGGTCGGGCCTACGAGCAGTACTTC.